The 23 T cell receptor beta chains below all came from one sample that was sequenced in a study of blood T cell repertoires in COVID-19. Generated by immunoSEQ multiplex PCR, the TCRdb table keeps only in-frame clones and is missing some. This table holds about 390,000 clones, 80% to 90% found once. The sample taken for sequencing was peripheral blood. All receptors derive from a woman aged 60 to 75 with COVID-19, enrolled during active disease.

Only a few counts were recorded for this clone. The CDR3 nucleotides are TGTGCCAGCAGCTTGATCCGCGGGGGGCCAAATGAAAAACTGTTTTTT. As protein: CASSLIRGGPNEKLFF. V usage is TRBV5-5 and J usage is TRBJ1-4; a weak D match, TRBD1 (6 bases). V lost 1 base and J lost 5, with 15 bases in between. CDR3 size: 16 residues. CDR1 is SGHKS and CDR2 is YYEKEE in the germline V gene (reference sequence).

The rearrangement joins TRBV5-1 to TRBJ2-7; no clear D gene. The CDR3 is 13 residues long. Germline V gene lookup returns CDR1 SGHRS and CDR2 YFSETQ. The V end was cut by 4 bases, the J end by 4 bases, with 12 bases between. CDR3 nucleotide sequence: TGCGCCAGCAGCATGGGGTGGCAGTACGAGCAGTACTTC. Protein sequence: CASSMGWQYEQYF. Variable domain in full (rest from reference TRBV5-1 and TRBJ2-7): KAGVTQTPRYLIKTRGQQVTLSCSPISGHRSVSWYQQTPGQGLQFLFEYFSETQRNKGNFPGRFSGRQFSNSRSEMNVSTLELGDSALYLCASSMGWQYEQYFGPGTRLTVT.

CDR3 residues: CASSNPGWSPNQPQHF. CDR3 in DNA: TGTGCCAGTAGTAATCCAGGGTGGAGCCCGAATCAGCCCCAGCATTTT. The J gene is TRBJ1-5, the V gene TRBV19, with a tentative D call TRBD1 (5 bases). Trimming cost V 4 bases and J 4 bases, with 17 bases left between them. This CDR3 comprises 16 residues. CDR1 is LNHDA and CDR2 is SQIVND in the germline V gene (reference sequence).

The chain employs TRBV7-9 and TRBJ1-2, with 10 bases fitting TRBD1. Germline lookup yields CDR1 SEHNR and CDR2 FQNEAQ (reference sequence). The CDR3 sequence is 16 residues long. J was trimmed by 7 bases and V by 0 bases; bases with no gene match: 8. CDR3 residues: CASSLAGTGANVGYTF. The CDR3, as DNA: TGTGCCAGCAGCTTAGCAGGGACAGGGGCAAACGTTGGCTACACCTTC. The full variable domain, rest sourced from reference TRBV7-9 and TRBJ1-2, is DTGVSQNPRHKITKRGQNVTFRCDPISEHNRLYWYRQTLGQGPEFLTYFQNEAQLEKSRLLSDRFSAERPKGSFSTLEIQRTEQGDSAMYLCASSLAGTGANVGYTFGSGTRLTVV.

The chain recombines TRBV28 with TRBJ1-4; 8 bases line up with TRBD1. CDR3 size: 14 residues. V dropped 6 bases and J dropped 3; count of bases not matched to a gene: 3. Germline V CDR1 and CDR2: MDHEN, SYDVKM. The CDR3 spells CASSLTGANEKLFF. The CDR3 nucleotides are TGTGCCAGCAGCCTGACAGGGGCTAATGAAAAACTGTTTTTT.

This clone has more than one count but fewer than ten. J is TRBJ1-1 and V is TRBV7-9, with D possibly being TRBD1 (6 bases). The V gene lost 5 bases and the J gene lost 4 bases, with 23 bases spanning the gap. The germline CDR1 and CDR2 sequences are SEHNR and FQNEAQ (reference sequence). The CDR3 is 17 residues long. The CDR3 reads CASSQGGGSGVLTEAFF. CDR3 DNA sequence: TGTGCCAGCAGCCAAGGTGGTGGTTCAGGGGTGCTCACTGAAGCTTTCTTT.

The chain uses TRBV5-6 and TRBJ1-5; unclear D gene. V was pared by 0 bases and J by 0 bases, with 10 bases between. CDR1 SGHDT and CDR2 YYEEEE come from the germline V gene. The CDR3 loop spans 16 amino acids. CDR3 loop: CASSLGPGNSNQPQHF. CDR3 DNA: TGTGCCAGCAGCTTGGGTCCGGGAAATAGCAATCAGCCCCAGCATTTT.

The chain combines TRBV11-3 with TRBJ2-5, with D maybe TRBD2 (6 bases). CDR1 and CDR2 (germline): SGHNT, YENEEA. Trimming took 5 bases from V and 4 from J, leaving 8 bases between them. The CDR3 is 12 amino acids. CDR3 protein: CASSRRGETQYF. Here the CDR3 DNA reads TGTGCCAGCAGCCGGAGGGGAGAGACCCAGTACTTC.

The rearrangement joins TRBV15 to TRBJ2-3, with a weak D call TRBD1 (6 bases). V was trimmed by 2 bases and J by 7 bases, leaving 19 bases between them. Germline assignment: CDR1 LNHNV and CDR2 YYDKDF (reference sequence). This CDR3 contains 16 residues. The CDR3 sequence is CATSRRGQSFWNTQYF. As DNA, the CDR3 is TGTGCCACCAGCAGACGTGGACAGAGTTTTTGGAATACGCAGTATTTT.

The chain is built from TRBV20-1 and TRBJ2-2, with D tentatively TRBD1 (8 bases). This CDR3 comprises 19 residues. Germline CDR1 is DFQATT and CDR2 is SNEGSKA (reference sequence). V lost 3 bases, J lost 1 base, and 24 bases lay in between. The CDR3 DNA reads TGCAGTGCTAGTCACAAAACTCTGGGGGGGACAGGGAACACCGGGGAGCTGTTTTTT. It yields the protein CSASHKTLGGTGNTGELFF.

CDR3 DNA sequence: TGTGCCAGCTCACCCTACGTGAAAAGAGAGACCCAGTACTTC. Protein: CASSPYVKRETQYF. This sequence joins TRBV18 and TRBJ2-5; D call uncertain. The CDR3 is made up of 14 amino acids. CDR1 KGHSH and CDR2 LQKENI come from the germline V gene. V was clipped by 3 bases and J by 4 bases, with 12 bases between them.

J is TRBJ1-4 and V is TRBV7-9, with a weak D call TRBD1 (5 bases). The ends were cut back, 0 bases at V and 7 bases at J, with 12 bases in the middle. The CDR3 runs to 15 residues. Germline CDR1 is SEHNR and CDR2 is FQNEAQ (reference sequence). Here the CDR3 reads CASSLAISGGEKLFF. CDR3 nucleotide sequence: TGTGCCAGCAGCTTAGCGATTTCCGGGGGTGAAAAACTGTTTTTT.

V usage is TRBV5-1 and J usage is TRBJ1-6; 7 bases map to TRBD1. J was trimmed by 8 bases and V by 4 bases; bases with no gene match: 6. CDR3 size: 14 residues. Looked up from germline, CDR1 is SGHRS and CDR2 is YFSETQ. Here the CDR3 DNA reads TGCGCCAGCAGCCTCCGGGACAGCGATTCACCCCTCCACTTT. Translating it yields CASSLRDSDSPLHF.

CDR3: CASSQVPGSNQPQHF. CDR3 coding DNA: TGTGCCAGCAGCCAAGTCCCAGGGAGCAATCAGCCCCAGCATTTT. V and J are TRBV3-1 (or the pseudogene TRBV3-2) and TRBJ1-5, with a tentative D call TRBD1 (5 bases). The V end lost 1 base, the J end lost 1 base, and 8 bases lay between the germline ends. Per germline, CDR1 LGHDT and CDR2 YNNKEL (reference sequence). The CDR3 consists of 15 residues.

This clone appeared a few times. The V and J genes are TRBV29-1 and TRBJ2-7; no firm D call. Germline CDR1 and CDR2: SQVTM and ANQGSEA. This CDR3 region has 10 residues. The V gene lost 6 bases and the J gene lost 3 bases, with 6 bases spanning the gap. The CDR3 is CSVADYEQYF. CDR3 DNA: TGCAGCGTGGCAGACTACGAGCAGTACTTC.

This chain uses TRBV6-5 with TRBJ2-1; 8 bases align to TRBD1. CDR1 and CDR2 (germline): MNHEY, SVGAGI. CDR3 length: 14 amino acids. V lost 5 bases, J lost 7 bases, and 7 bases stayed unmatched. The CDR3 region has the DNA TGTGCCAGCAGTAGGACAGGGACCAAGAATGAGCAGTTCTTC. This gives the protein CASSRTGTKNEQFF.

J is TRBJ2-7 and V is TRBV24-1, with a weak D call TRBD2 (6 bases). Deletions cut 9 bases from V and 2 bases from J, with 16 bases between. The CDR3 extends over 14 amino acids. The germline CDR1 and CDR2 sequences are KGHDR and SFDVKD. The CDR3 spells CATGDAGTPYEQYF. CDR3 bases: TGTGCCACCGGGGATGCGGGAACGCCCTACGAGCAGTACTTC.

The gene calls are TRBV18 and TRBJ1-4; D perhaps matches TRBD1 (5 bases). This CDR3 region has 14 residues. Germline V gives CDR1 KGHSH, CDR2 LQKENI. Between the trimmed V and J ends, which lost 6 bases and 8 bases, there was a span of 16 bases. This CDR3 is CASSTGQGGEKLFF. The DNA for the CDR3 is TGTGCCAGCTCCACCGGGCAGGGAGGCGAAAAACTGTTTTTT. Supplemented by reference TRBV18 and TRBJ1-4, the full variable domain reads NAGVMQNPRHLVRRRGQEARLRCSPMKGHSHVYWYRQLPEEGLKFMVYLQKENIIDESGMPKERFSAEFPKEGPSILRIQQVVRGDSAAYFCASSTGQGGEKLFFGSGTQLSVL.

The chain combines TRBV19 with TRBJ1-2; D is ambiguous. Germline-derived CDR1 and CDR2 are LNHDA and SQIVND (reference sequence). V lost 6 bases and J lost 2, with 16 bases in between. This CDR3 has 15 residues. The CDR3 here is CASSNSPRTNYGYTF. CDR3 nucleotide sequence: TGTGCCAGTAGCAATAGCCCAAGAACAAACTATGGCTACACCTTC.

The chain carries TRBV30 and TRBJ1-5; TRBD1 is a possible D gene (6 bases). Between the trimmed V and J ends, which lost 2 bases and 6 bases, there was a span of 11 bases. The CDR3 has 13 amino acids. The germline CDR1 and CDR2 sequences are GTSNPN and SVGIG (reference sequence). The DNA for the CDR3 is TGTGCCTGGAGTTCACAGGGTACTCAGCCCCAGCATTTT. Translating gives CAWSSQGTQPQHF.

The J gene is TRBJ1-4, the V gene TRBV19; D perhaps matches TRBD1 (5 bases). This CDR3 has 14 residues. V dropped 10 bases and J dropped 0 bases, with 12 bases sitting between them. The germline CDR1 and CDR2 sequences are LNHDA and SQIVND (reference sequence). The CDR3 bases are TGTGCCACTAAGACAGCAGCAACTAATGAAAAACTGTTTTTT. Its protein is CATKTAATNEKLFF.

This sequence joins TRBV6-4 and TRBJ1-1; 9 bases are a match to TRBD1. Germline CDR1 MRHNA, CDR2 SNTAGT. J was trimmed by 0 bases and V by 6 bases; bases with no gene match: 5. The CDR3 has 15 residues. DNA of the CDR3: TGTGCCAGCAGAATACAGGGGGCCTTGAACACTGAAGCTTTCTTT. This gives the protein CASRIQGALNTEAFF.

The chain combines TRBV7-8 with TRBJ2-3, with 14 bases that match TRBD2. J lost 5 bases, V lost 5 bases, and 12 bases had no gene match. Germline values: CDR1 SGHVS, CDR2 FQNEAQ. The CDR3 is made up of 18 amino acids. The CDR3 coding sequence is TGTGCCAGCAGCGCAATTAGACTAGCGGGGGGGCCCGTAGATACGCAGTATTTT. Its protein product is CASSAIRLAGGPVDTQYF.